Below, one TCR beta chain is given with its context. This clonotype was counted between two and nine times. This clone's antigen is unknown. One base away there is no much larger clone; base qualities are not given. The sample originates from a study of identical twins (dated by TCRdb to 2016 to 2018). In terms of the full investigation: To test whether fetal clonotypes persist, the study used deep sequencing on TCR alpha and beta repertoires from monozygotic twins, unrelated adults of various ages, and cord blood. Replicate twin experiments were performed at different times using different library preparation protocols to rule out contamination.

Every donor was a healthy Caucasian. Three pairs of female monozygotic twins, all aged about 18 to 30 years, were included in the twin cohort. CD4+ and CD8+ T cell populations were isolated with positive isolation kits from Invitrogen. The CDR3 spans 15 residues, from the cysteine through the phenylalanine. Of the read, only the CDR3 DNA is kept; its 45 bases are in frame from base 1. The germline V gene specifies SGHRS as CDR1 and YFSETQ as CDR2. V is pruned by 5 bases and J by 5 bases, leaving 12 bases of the junction without a gene match. Study-wide conclusions, independent of this receptor: Compared with coincidental sharing between unrelated individuals, an excess of low generation-probability sequences was observed among out-of-frame TCR alpha sequences shared between twins. Invariant T cells such as MAIT and iNKT could partly confound zero-insertion analyses, although diverse VJ usage argued against such confounding for most clonotypes. Because the same donors could not be followed over many years, conclusions were based on cross-sectional statistical analysis. Abundant cord blood beta clonotypes had fewer insertions, young adult naive repertoires showed a similar but weaker trend, and memory repertoires showed no such trend. In monozygotic twins, recombination models systematically underestimated out-of-frame TCR alpha sharing, but the models matched the sharing seen between unrelated individuals. A weaker excess of twin sharing was found in beta out-of-frame sequences because the signal-to-noise ratio was lowered by fewer shared sequences.

Library creation used 5' RACE. The sample was run on an Illumina HiSeq 2000. A universal primer binding site was introduced by template switching, and a unique molecular identifier was present in the final cDNA, enabling accurate counting of TCR cDNA molecules. First-strand cDNA for TCR alpha and beta chains was synthesized from specific primers in the conserved constant-segment region. To control for contamination, each cDNA library was double barcoded with a SMART-Mk sample barcode plus Illumina barcodes. TruSeq adapter sequences and Illumina sample barcodes were added in two successive PCR steps. Sequencing of the TCR alpha and beta cDNA libraries was done on the Illumina HiSeq platform using custom primers. The study's own analysis went as follows. Unique molecular identifiers were extracted from raw reads with MiGEC, and CDR3 positions were determined with MiXCR. For each individual, recombination models were inferred using an EM algorithm with the repgenHMM and IGoR tools. The tcR package in R was used for shared clonotype analysis, with sharing normalized by the product of cloneset sizes. To study raw recombination without the effects of thymic and clonal selection, out-of-frame nonproductive sequences were analyzed. Using fastp at Q25 and MiXCR, TCRdb reprocessed the public reads and kept productive beta chains. Rows are unified per CDR3 protein, each entry keeping the most common DNA and genes. TCRdb assigned the V and J calls; the authors' analysis was not used. Across this sample there are about 530,000 distinct CDR3 sequences, with around 15% seen only once. The ten largest clones capture 0.44% of the sample.

The sample was also reused in another study, on yellow fever vaccine responses in identical twins. The second study's paper adds: According to the authors, in identical twins the way T cells responded to vaccination appeared partly convergent and partly personalized. The study precisely tracked vaccine-responding T cell clones in identical twins.

What was sequenced was CD4+ T cells sorted from blood. This TCR was sampled from a woman aged 18-29 years in good health. This chain is built from TRBV5-1 and TRBJ2-5, with 7 bases aligning to TRBD1. The DNA is TGCGCCAGCAGTGTTAGGTCAGGGGGATCGGAGACCCAGTACTTC. Its protein reads: CASSVRSGGSETQYF.